Given below is one T cell receptor (beta chain) in context. No antigen is known for it. Qualities for individual bases were not recorded, and no much larger clone is one base off. The CDR3, cysteine through phenylalanine, is 16 amino acids long. This entry keeps only the CDR3 DNA: 48 bases, framed from base 1. From a lookup of the germline V gene, CDR1 and CDR2 are LGHNT and FRNRAP. Germline trimming: 0 bases from V, 5 bases from J; junction bases outside gene matches: 10. This record comes from a study of radiotherapy plus CTLA-4 blockade in lung cancer (dated by TCRdb to 2016 to 2018). About the study as a whole: Among the enrolled patients, about 19% had an objective response, and about 31% reached disease control. Broader findings and caveats from the paper: TCR clones derived from tumors expanded in peripheral blood after treatment with radiotherapy and ipilimumab. The strongest predictors of response were reported to be early dynamic shifts in blood T cell clones along with a rise in serum interferon-beta following radiation.

Library preparation was by the immunoSEQ multiplex PCR assay. TCRdb took this table from immuneACCESS and kept in-frame rearrangements with V and J called. Such tables lack part of the clones; where checked against another copy, unresolved V genes explain under half of the gap, and the rest is unexplained. This sample gives some 73,000 clones in total; over 65% of them show up just once. The top ten constitute 9.5% to 10% of the sample. Focal radiation therapy combined with CTLA-4 blockade (ipilimumab) was tested in patients with chemo-refractory metastatic non-small-cell lung cancer. The input for sequencing was peripheral blood, taken from a patient treated with radiotherapy plus ipilimumab. The source of this sequence is a human donor with non-small cell lung cancer whose response to radiotherapy plus ipilimumab could not be evaluated. The chain employs TRBV12-5 and TRBJ2-7, and 7 junction bases match TRBD2. The DNA is as follows: TGTGCTAGTGGTTTGGTACTTGACGCGGGAGCCCACGAGCAGTACTTC. Translated, it reads CASGLVLDAGAHEQYF.